A single sample is the source of the 17 T cell receptor beta chains below, sequenced in a study of T-cell reconstitution after alpha-beta-depleted transplantation in children. Unique molecular identifiers were used in preparing the TCRbeta library. Each CDR3 protein is one row after TCRdb ran MiXCR on the PCR reads. The sample records more than 550,000 distinct CDR3 sequences, roughly 10% being singletons. The sample here was PBMCs from the stem cell graft donor, taken from the stem cell graft. The receptors were sampled from a human donor who donated a stem cell graft to a child with acute myeloid leukemia.

This clonotype occurred many times. The chain joins TRBV20-1 to TRBJ2-1, with D tentatively TRBD2 (6 bases). This CDR3 is 18 amino acids long. Germline CDR1 and CDR2: DFQATT and SNEGSKA (reference sequence). V was clipped by 5 bases and J by 1 base, with 24 bases between them. Here the CDR3 DNA reads TGCAGTGCTCCCACCCTTGCTGGGTTGAGCGGGTCCTACAATGAGCAGTTCTTC. It is translated as CSAPTLAGLSGSYNEQFF.

This clonotype was counted between two and nine times. The V and J genes are TRBV27 and TRBJ1-5; D call uncertain. Germline CDR1 is MNHEY and CDR2 is SMNVEV (reference sequence). The ends were cut back, 7 bases at V and 5 bases at J, with 15 bases in the middle. This CDR3 contains 14 residues. The CDR3 coding sequence is TGTGCCAGCAAGGGTAGGGAGGGTTATCAGCCCCAGCATTTT. Its translation is CASKGREGYQPQHF.

This clonotype occurred many times. This chain links TRBV12-3 or TRBV12-4 with TRBJ2-5, with D unclear. V lost 6 bases, J lost 5 bases, and 10 bases lay in between. This CDR3 has 12 amino acids. The CDR3 nucleotides read TGTGCCAGCAGCATTTCTCAGGAGACCCAGTACTTC. Protein product: CASSISQETQYF.

At least ten counts were recorded for this clonotype. CDR3 amino acids: CASSLGWSDEQYF. CDR3 coding DNA: TGCGCCAGCAGCTTGGGCTGGAGCGACGAGCAGTACTTC. V is TRBV5-1 and J is TRBJ2-7; D not resolved. The germline V gene encodes CDR1 SGHRS and CDR2 YFSETQ. Trimming cost V 0 bases and J 5 bases, with 9 bases left between them. CDR3 length: 13 amino acids.

This clonotype was observed at least ten times. The V call is TRBV20-1, the J call TRBJ2-7, with TRBD2 matching 8 bases. Germline V lookup: CDR1 DFQATT, CDR2 SNEGSKA (reference sequence). V was pared by 5 bases and J by 0 bases, with 9 bases of the junction left unmatched. There are 15 residues in the CDR3. The CDR3 sequence: CSAFPLREDSYEQYF. The CDR3 DNA follows: TGCAGTGCTTTTCCCTTGCGGGAGGACTCCTACGAGCAGTACTTC.

This chain links TRBV5-1 with TRBJ2-1, with 11 bases matching TRBD2. V was clipped by 3 bases and J by 3 bases; unmatched bases: 5. Germline V lookup: CDR1 SGHRS, CDR2 YFSETQ. The CDR3 extends over 16 amino acids. The CDR3: CASSSQTSGNYNEQFF. CDR3 nucleotides: TGCGCCAGCAGCTCGCAGACTAGCGGGAACTACAATGAGCAGTTCTTC.

This clonotype was counted at least ten times. CDR3 sequence reads: CASERGLVTDTQYF. The CDR3 region has the DNA TGTGCCTCAGAACGGGGACTAGTCACAGATACGCAGTATTTT. This chain uses TRBV30 with TRBJ2-3; 8 bases align to TRBD2. V dropped 7 bases and J dropped 2; count of bases not matched to a gene: 8. The length of the CDR3 is 14 residues. Germline CDR1 is GTSNPN and CDR2 is SVGIG (reference sequence).

This clonotype has a handful of counts. The rearrangement uses TRBV5-1 and TRBJ2-3, with a tentative D call TRBD2 (5 bases). V shed 7 bases and J shed 2 bases, with 14 bases lying between them. This CDR3 has 14 residues. Germline V gene data show CDR1 as SGHRS and CDR2 as YFSETQ. CDR3 sequence reads: CASYPGFTTDTQYF. The CDR3 nucleotides read TGCGCCAGCTACCCGGGATTCACCACAGATACGCAGTATTTT.

This clonotype was found many times. The rearrangement joins TRBV6-2 or TRBV6-3 to TRBJ2-7; 10 bases line up with TRBD1. The V gene's germline CDR1 is MNHEY and CDR2 SVGEGT. The ends lost 4 bases at V and 4 bases at J; junction bases unmatched: 7. The CDR3 is made up of 15 amino acids. The CDR3 protein is CASSSRRQGAYEQYF. CDR3 bases: TGTGCCAGCAGTTCCCGCCGACAGGGGGCTTACGAGCAGTACTTC.

Many counts were recorded for this clonotype. This chain joins TRBV5-1 and TRBJ2-1; 10 bases are a match to TRBD2. CDR1 and CDR2 from the germline V gene are SGHRS and YFSETQ. The junction had 1 base not matched to a gene; V was cut back by 3 bases and J by 1 base. There are 15 residues in the CDR3. CDR3 DNA: TGCGCCAGCAGCTCACTAGCGGGATCCTACAATGAGCAGTTCTTC. It translates to CASSSLAGSYNEQFF.

This clonotype showed up just a few times. The J gene is TRBJ2-1, the V gene TRBV5-1, with D perhaps assigned TRBD1 or TRBD2 (5 bases each). V shed 4 bases and J shed 8 bases, with 22 bases lying between them. This CDR3 spans 16 amino acids. Per the germline V gene, CDR1 is SGHRS and CDR2 is YFSETQ. This CDR3 is CASSPSGRPEPDEQFF. DNA of the CDR3: TGCGCCAGCAGCCCGTCGGGGCGGCCGGAACCGGATGAGCAGTTCTTC.

This clonotype was recorded at least ten times. The chain has TRBV6-4 and TRBJ2-1; TRBD1 matches 9 bases. V shed 8 bases, J shed 7 bases, and the junction held 9 bases outside the gene matches. Germline-derived CDR1 and CDR2 are MRHNA and SNTAGT. This CDR3 is 14 amino acids long. The CDR3 sequence: CASAPGQGGNEQFF. As DNA, the CDR3 is TGTGCCAGCGCACCGGGACAGGGAGGAAATGAGCAGTTCTTC.

This clonotype was seen only a few times. The V call is TRBV7-9, the J call TRBJ2-7, with 7 bases that match TRBD1. The CDR3 loop spans 11 amino acids. Unmatched junction bases numbered 0, after V lost 1 base and J lost 9 bases. Germline CDR1 and CDR2: SEHNR and FQNEAQ (reference sequence). The CDR3 loop is CASSLDRGQYF. As DNA, the CDR3 is TGTGCCAGCAGCTTAGACAGGGGGCAGTACTTC.

This clonotype was seen repeatedly, ten times or more. This rearrangement joins TRBV5-6 to TRBJ1-1; D ambiguous. Germline assignment: CDR1 SGHDT and CDR2 YYEEEE. This CDR3 is 16 amino acids long. Trimming cost V 0 bases and J 3 bases, with 15 bases left between them. The CDR3: CASSLEAGRRYTEAFF. As DNA, the CDR3 is TGTGCCAGCAGCTTGGAGGCGGGAAGACGGTACACTGAAGCTTTCTTT.

Many counts were recorded for this clonotype. The rearrangement uses TRBV20-1 and TRBJ2-7; 9 bases are shared with TRBD2. There are 14 residues in the CDR3. The germline CDR1 and CDR2 sequences are DFQATT and SNEGSKA (reference sequence). V gave up 5 bases and J gave up 5 bases; unmatched junction bases: 10. CDR3 in amino acids: CSAPGTSFDNEQYF. The CDR3 nucleotides are TGCAGTGCTCCGGGGACTAGCTTCGACAACGAGCAGTACTTC.

The chain combines TRBV7-2 with TRBJ2-1, with D perhaps matching TRBD1 or TRBD2 (7 bases each). Germline assignment: CDR1 SGHTA and CDR2 FQGNSA. The V end was cut by 0 bases, the J end by 8 bases, with 14 bases between. The CDR3 consists of 15 residues. This chain's CDR3 is CASSLARGGVHEQFF. CDR3 DNA: TGTGCCAGCAGCTTAGCCAGGGGGGGGGTTCATGAGCAGTTCTTC.

This chain joins TRBV27 and TRBJ1-2; tentatively, D is TRBD1 (5 bases). The ends were cut back, 8 bases at V and 8 bases at J, with 18 bases in the middle. CDR1 and CDR2 from the germline V gene are MNHEY and SMNVEV (reference sequence). The CDR3 is made up of 13 amino acids. The CDR3 protein is CASASPGARGYTF. The CDR3 DNA reads as TGTGCCAGCGCATCACCCGGGGCCCGAGGCTACACCTTC.